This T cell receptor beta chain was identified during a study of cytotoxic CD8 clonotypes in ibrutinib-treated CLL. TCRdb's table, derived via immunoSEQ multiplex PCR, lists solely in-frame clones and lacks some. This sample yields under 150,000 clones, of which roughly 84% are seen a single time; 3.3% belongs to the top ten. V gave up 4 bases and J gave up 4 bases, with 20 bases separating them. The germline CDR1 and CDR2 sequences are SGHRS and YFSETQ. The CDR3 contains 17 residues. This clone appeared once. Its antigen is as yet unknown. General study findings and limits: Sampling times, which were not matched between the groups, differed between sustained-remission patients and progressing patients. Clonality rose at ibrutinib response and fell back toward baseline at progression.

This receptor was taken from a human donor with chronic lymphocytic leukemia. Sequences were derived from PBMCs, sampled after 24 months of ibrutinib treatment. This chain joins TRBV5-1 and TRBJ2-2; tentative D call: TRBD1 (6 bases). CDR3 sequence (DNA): TGCGCCAGCAGCACTTCGACAGGCTCGTTGAGCACCGGGGAGCTGTTTTTT. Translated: CASSTSTGSLSTGELFF.